The clone carrying this T cell receptor beta chain was seen just once. Trimming stripped 1 base from V and 0 bases from J, with 10 bases between. CDR1 MGHRA and CDR2 YSYEKL come from the germline V gene. This CDR3 is built from 15 residues. This entry is derived from a study of sequential checkpoint blockade in melanoma. The overall study: Patients were randomized 1:1 to nivolumab-then-ipilimumab or ipilimumab-then-nivolumab first-line. Each arm's sequence ended with maintenance nivolumab.

Libraries were prepared by immunoSEQ multiplex PCR; TCRdb keeps only in-frame clonotypes and omits some of them. The table lists about 18,000 clones, around 65% of them singletons, with 10% to 15% in the top ten. Treatment: randomized to nivolumab then ipilimumab (arm A) or the reverse (arm B). None of the patients previously received DNA-damaging chemotherapy. Live CD3+CD8+ CD19− CD56− cells were sorted from PBMCs. The sequence was obtained from a human donor with melanoma. The J gene is TRBJ2-7, the V gene TRBV4-1, with D possibly matching TRBD1 (6 bases). The material was CD8+ T cells sorted from blood (inferred from file names), obtained from a patient given nivolumab and ipilimumab in sequence. In DNA form, the CDR3 reads TGCGCCAGCAGCCAAGCGGGACACTCCTCCTACGAGCAGTACTTC. It codes for CASSQAGHSSYEQYF.